This T cell receptor (beta chain) was captured by sequencing in a study of T cell responses to AZD1222 COVID-19 vaccine. Looking at the study overall: Second-dose groups at about 4 or about 12 weeks were pooled. Study results and caveats: Scientists sampled the repertoires only once the peak T cell response had passed. Nearly half of the spike-specific TCRs reportedly recognize variant regions that carry no mutations.

Concerning this clone itself: Antigen unknown.

Assay: immunoSEQ multiplex PCR; the TCRdb copy retains only in-frame clones and omits some. The sample lists over 150,000 clones, approximately 92% occurring once. V lost 3 bases and J lost 3, with 18 bases in between. The CDR3 totals 17 residues. This TCR came from an adult in good health. The sequencing here drew on peripheral blood, taken on day 0 of AZD1222 vaccination. This sequence joins TRBV23-1 and TRBJ1-3, with D maybe TRBD1 (5 bases). TRBV23-1 carries the ORF label, with uncertain function. The CDR3 is CASSHPCTGTYGNTIYF. CDR3 DNA sequence: TGCGCCAGCAGTCATCCTTGCACCGGGACGTATGGAAACACCATATATTTT.